This T cell receptor beta chain was retrieved from a study of blood T cells in healthy people across ages. A second PCR, run for about 7 to 11 cycles, used a sample-barcoded 5' primer plus a J-beta primer mix. MiXCR, run by TCRdb on the 5' RACE reads, gives a single entry per CDR3 protein. The sample lists more than 800,000 distinct CDR3 sequences, around 30% occurring once. This clonotype has ten or more counts. Its antigen is currently unknown. With V trimmed by 0 bases and J by 4 bases, 8 bases remained unmatched. This CDR3 is built from 17 residues. From germline, CDR1 is SEHNR and CDR2 FQNEAQ (reference sequence). Points from the study as a whole: Diversity of TCR beta correlated strongly with naive T cell percentage.

This chain links TRBV7-9 with TRBJ2-4, with 8 bases fitting TRBD2. Sequencing input: blood. The clonotype originates from a woman older than 75 in good health. The CDR3 region has the DNA TGTGCCAGCAGCTTAGCCCTCGGGCGGGGGGATAAAAACATTCAGTACTTC. This encodes CASSLALGRGDKNIQYF.